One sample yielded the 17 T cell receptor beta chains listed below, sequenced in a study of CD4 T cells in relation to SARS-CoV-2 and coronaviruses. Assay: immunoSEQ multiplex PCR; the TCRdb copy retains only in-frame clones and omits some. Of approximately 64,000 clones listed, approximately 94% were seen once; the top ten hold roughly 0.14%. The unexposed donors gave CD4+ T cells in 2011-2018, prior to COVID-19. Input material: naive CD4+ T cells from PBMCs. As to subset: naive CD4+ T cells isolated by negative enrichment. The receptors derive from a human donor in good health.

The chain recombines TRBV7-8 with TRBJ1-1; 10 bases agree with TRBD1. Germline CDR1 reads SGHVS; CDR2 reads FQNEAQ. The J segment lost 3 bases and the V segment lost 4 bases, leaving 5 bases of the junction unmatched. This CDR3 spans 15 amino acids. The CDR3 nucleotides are TGTGCCAGCAGCTCCCGGGACAGGGGATACACTGAAGCTTTCTTT. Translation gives CASSSRDRGYTEAFF.

CDR3 protein: CASSPELGELFF. In nucleotides, the CDR3 is TGTGCCAGCAGCCCTGAACTTGGGGAGCTGTTTTTT. The rearrangement joins TRBV7-9 to TRBJ2-2; D is unresolved. Germline CDR1 SEHNR, CDR2 FQNEAQ (reference sequence). This CDR3 has 12 residues. The germline V and J ends were trimmed by 5 bases and 8 bases, with 9 bases remaining between them.

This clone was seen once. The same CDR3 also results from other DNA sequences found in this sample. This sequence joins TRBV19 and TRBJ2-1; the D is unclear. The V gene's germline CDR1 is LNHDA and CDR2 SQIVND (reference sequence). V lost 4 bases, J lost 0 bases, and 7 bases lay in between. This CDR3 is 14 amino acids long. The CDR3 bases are TGTGCCAGTAGTACTCCCAGCTCCTACAATGAGCAGTTCTTC. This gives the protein CASSTPSSYNEQFF.

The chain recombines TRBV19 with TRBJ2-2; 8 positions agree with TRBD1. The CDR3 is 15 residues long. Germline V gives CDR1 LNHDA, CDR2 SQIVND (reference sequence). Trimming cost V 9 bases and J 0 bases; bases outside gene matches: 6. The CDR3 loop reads CASRTGPTNTGELFF. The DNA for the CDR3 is TGTGCCAGCAGGACAGGGCCTACGAACACCGGGGAGCTGTTTTTT.

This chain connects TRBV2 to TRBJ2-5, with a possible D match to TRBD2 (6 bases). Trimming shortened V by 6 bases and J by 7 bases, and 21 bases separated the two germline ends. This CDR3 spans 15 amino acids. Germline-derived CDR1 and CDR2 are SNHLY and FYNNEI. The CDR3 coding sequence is TGTGCCAGCAGCCCCTCCTTTCTCGGGAGCGGGACCCAGTACTTC. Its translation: CASSPSFLGSGTQYF.

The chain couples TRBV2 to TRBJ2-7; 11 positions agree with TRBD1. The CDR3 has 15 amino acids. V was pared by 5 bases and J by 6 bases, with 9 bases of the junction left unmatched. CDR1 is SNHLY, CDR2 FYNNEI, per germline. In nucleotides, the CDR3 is TGTGCCAGCAGTTCAGGACAGGGGGCGCTTGGCGAGCAGTACTTC. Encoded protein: CASSSGQGALGEQYF.

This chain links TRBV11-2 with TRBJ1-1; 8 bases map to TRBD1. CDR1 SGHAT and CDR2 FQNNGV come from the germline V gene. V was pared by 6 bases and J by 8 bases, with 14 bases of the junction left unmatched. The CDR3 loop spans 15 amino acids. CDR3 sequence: CASRLPRNGQGEAFF. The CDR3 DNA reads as TGTGCCAGCAGACTGCCCCGTAATGGACAGGGAGAAGCTTTCTTT. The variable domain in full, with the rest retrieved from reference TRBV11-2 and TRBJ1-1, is EAGVAQSPRYKIIEKRQSVAFWCNPISGHATLYWYQQILGQGPKLLIQFQNNGVVDDSQLPKDRFSAERLKGVDSTLKIQPAKLEDSAVYLCASRLPRNGQGEAFFGQGTRLTVV.

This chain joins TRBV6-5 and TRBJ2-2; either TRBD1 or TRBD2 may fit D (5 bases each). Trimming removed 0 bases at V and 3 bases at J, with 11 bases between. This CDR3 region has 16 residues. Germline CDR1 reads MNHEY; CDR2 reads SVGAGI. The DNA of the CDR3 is TGTGCCAGCAGTTACTCGCTGGGACGGGACACCGGGGAGCTGTTTTTT. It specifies CASSYSLGRDTGELFF.

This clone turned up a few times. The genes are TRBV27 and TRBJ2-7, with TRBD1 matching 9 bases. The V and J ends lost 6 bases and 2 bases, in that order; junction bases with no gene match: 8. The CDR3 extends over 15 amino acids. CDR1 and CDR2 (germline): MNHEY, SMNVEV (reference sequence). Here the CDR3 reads CASRNTGTGTYEQYF. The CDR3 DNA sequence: TGTGCCAGCAGAAACACCGGGACAGGGACCTACGAGCAGTACTTC.

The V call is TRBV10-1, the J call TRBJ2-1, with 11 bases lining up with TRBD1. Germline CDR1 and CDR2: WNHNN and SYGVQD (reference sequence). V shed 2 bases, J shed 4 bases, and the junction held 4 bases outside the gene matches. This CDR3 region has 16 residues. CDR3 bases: TGCGCCAGCAGTGAGGGGACAGGGGGGCTATACAATGAGCAGTTCTTC. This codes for CASSEGTGGLYNEQFF.

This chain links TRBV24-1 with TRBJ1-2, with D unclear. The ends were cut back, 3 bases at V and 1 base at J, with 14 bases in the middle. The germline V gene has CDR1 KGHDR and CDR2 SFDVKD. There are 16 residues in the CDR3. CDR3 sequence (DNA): TGTGCCACCAGTGATCCCGCCTTTGAGGGTAACTATGGCTACACCTTC. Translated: CATSDPAFEGNYGYTF.

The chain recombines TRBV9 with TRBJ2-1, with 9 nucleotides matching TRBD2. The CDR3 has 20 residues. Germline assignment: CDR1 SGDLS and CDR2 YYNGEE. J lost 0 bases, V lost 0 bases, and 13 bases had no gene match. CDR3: CASSVVAGGSSDGSYNEQFF. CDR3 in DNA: TGTGCCAGCAGCGTAGTTGCGGGAGGGTCCAGTGATGGCTCCTACAATGAGCAGTTCTTC.

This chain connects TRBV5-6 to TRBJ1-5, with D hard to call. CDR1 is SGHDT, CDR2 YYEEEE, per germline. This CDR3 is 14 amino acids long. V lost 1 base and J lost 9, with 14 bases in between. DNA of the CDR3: TGTGCCAGCAGCTTGCGGGGTAATATGGGGCCCCAGCATTTT. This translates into CASSLRGNMGPQHF. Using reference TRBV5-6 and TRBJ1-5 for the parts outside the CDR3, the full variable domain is DAGVTQSPTHLIKTRGQQVTLRCSPKSGHDTVSWYQQALGQGPQFIFQYYEEEERQRGNFPDRFSGHQFPNYSSELNVNALLLGDSALYLCASSLRGNMGPQHFGDGTRLSIL.

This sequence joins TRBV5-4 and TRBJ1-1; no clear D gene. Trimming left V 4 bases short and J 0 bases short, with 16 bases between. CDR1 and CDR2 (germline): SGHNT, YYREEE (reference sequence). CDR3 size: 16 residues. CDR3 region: CASSPDLQRMNTEAFF. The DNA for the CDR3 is TGTGCCAGCAGCCCCGACCTACAGCGCATGAACACTGAAGCTTTCTTT.

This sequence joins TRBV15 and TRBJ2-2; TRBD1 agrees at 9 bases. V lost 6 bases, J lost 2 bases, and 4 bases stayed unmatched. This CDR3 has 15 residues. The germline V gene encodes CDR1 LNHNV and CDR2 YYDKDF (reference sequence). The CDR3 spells CATRRDRDNTGELFF. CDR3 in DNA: TGTGCCACCAGGCGGGACAGGGATAACACCGGGGAGCTGTTTTTT.

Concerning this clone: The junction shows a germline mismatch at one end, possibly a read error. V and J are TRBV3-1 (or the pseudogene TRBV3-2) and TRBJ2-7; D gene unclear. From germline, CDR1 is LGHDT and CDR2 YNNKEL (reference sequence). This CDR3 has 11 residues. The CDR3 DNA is TGTGCCAGCAGTCAAGCTCTCGAGCAGTACTTC. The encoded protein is CASSQALEQYF.

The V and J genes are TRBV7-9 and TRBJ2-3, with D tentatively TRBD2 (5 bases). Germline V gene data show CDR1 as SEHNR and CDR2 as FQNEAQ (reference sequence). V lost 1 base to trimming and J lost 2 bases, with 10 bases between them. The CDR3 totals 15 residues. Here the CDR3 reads CASSLGTRDTDTQYF. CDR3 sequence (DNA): TGTGCCAGCAGCTTAGGTACCCGGGACACAGATACGCAGTATTTT. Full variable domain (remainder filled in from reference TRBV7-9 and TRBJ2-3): DTGVSQNPRHKITKRGQNVTFRCDPISEHNRLYWYRQTLGQGPEFLTYFQNEAQLEKSRLLSDRFSAERPKGSFSTLEIQRTEQGDSAMYLCASSLGTRDTDTQYFGPGTRLTVL.